The rows below give T cell receptor beta chains drawn from one sample of a study of blood T cells in healthy people across ages. TCRdb reprocessed the 5' RACE reads via MiXCR and lists one record per CDR3 protein. Here the sample spans 1.5 million to 2 million distinct CDR3 sequences, roughly 30% being singletons. The sample taken for sequencing was blood. Source of these receptors: a woman aged 25 to 45 in good health. Each CDR3 is given without its conserved first and last residue. Each record gives: clone size, J gene, V gene, CDR3 protein. Only part of the rows carry a size: once, few, many, or a class if the clone is expanded.

many TRBJ1-2 TRBV5-1 ASSQGQGAYGYT
- TRBJ2-3 TRBV11-2 ASSLERAAPDTQY
- TRBJ2-1 TRBV20-1 SARSLLADEQF
- TRBJ2-7 TRBV5-1 ASSLITGQGLNEQY
few TRBJ2-6 TRBV6-2/TRBV6-3 ASRGAANVLT
- TRBJ1-1 TRBV29-1 SVGRGQIYTEAF
once TRBJ2-1 TRBV2 ASIEAPGSGGGF
many TRBJ2-7 TRBV24-1 ATSDSGTNTYEQY
many TRBJ2-7 TRBV12-3/TRBV12-4 ASGLSSGRMYEQY
- TRBJ1-4 TRBV2 ASSENLGPKLF
- TRBJ2-7 TRBV6-1 ASSLGETTASEQY
few TRBJ1-3 TRBV2 ASSERGRNGGNTIY
few TRBJ2-3 TRBV6-1 ASSEEGGGDTQY
- TRBJ2-4 TRBV18 ASSPESYNEQY
many TRBJ2-4 TRBV9 ASSADSGHIQY
few TRBJ2-3 TRBV29-1 SVERQPRIGTDTQY
few TRBJ2-7 TRBV7-9 ASAVTGEGEQY
- TRBJ2-4 TRBV7-6 ASTSGNYNEQY
few TRBJ2-1 TRBV20-1 SARDQRENNEQF
few TRBJ2-3 TRBV12-3/TRBV12-4 ASSRSQVGTDTQY
many TRBJ2-4 TRBV6-6 ASSSDWGEQY
- TRBJ1-4 TRBV4-1 ASSPGEGAGEKLF
- TRBJ2-3 TRBV11-2 ASSFGGDTDTQY
- TRBJ2-3 TRBV27 ASKVSGGTDTQY